This passage covers 25 T cell receptor beta chains from one sample sequenced in a study of cytomegalovirus exposure and HLA in healthy donors. Primers for the PCR totalled 60 Vbeta and 13 Jbeta. Profiling relied on immunoSEQ multiplex PCR, and the TCRdb table lists in-frame clones only, not all of them. The sample includes 65,000 to 85,000 clones. Sample: PBMCs. These receptors all stem from a woman between 55 and 75 years old in good health and CMV-seronegative.

The rearrangement links TRBV10-3 to TRBJ1-1; possibly TRBD1 for D (6 bases). Deletions cut 0 bases from V and 6 bases from J, with 11 bases between. Germline-derived CDR1 and CDR2 are ENHRY and SYGVKD. The length of the CDR3 is 14 residues. CDR3 protein: CAISESSGESEAFF. The CDR3 DNA reads as TGTGCCATCAGTGAGTCCTCAGGGGAGTCTGAAGCTTTCTTT.

The J gene is TRBJ2-3, the V gene TRBV5-1; the match to TRBD2 covers 9 bases. The J segment lost 4 bases and the V segment lost 1 base, leaving 7 bases of the junction unmatched. The CDR3 spans 16 residues. Germline V CDR1 and CDR2: SGHRS, YFSETQ. In nucleotides, the CDR3 is TGCGCCAGCAGCTTGTGGGGTAGCGGGAGTTCAGATACGCAGTATTTT. This sequence encodes CASSLWGSGSSDTQYF.

The V and J genes are TRBV7-2 and TRBJ2-7; possible D gene TRBD2, 5 bases. CDR3 length: 14 residues. The germline CDR1 and CDR2 sequences are SGHTA and FQGNSA. Between the trimmed V and J ends, which lost 11 bases and 7 bases, there was a span of 24 bases. DNA of the CDR3: TGTGCCCGCACTCAAATCTCGGGGTCGGGAGAGCAGTACTTC. Translating it yields CARTQISGSGEQYF.

The chain joins TRBV19 to TRBJ1-3; possibly TRBD1 for D (5 bases). This CDR3 comprises 17 residues. Trimming took off 3 bases at V and 0 bases at J, with 15 bases between the two ends. The germline V gene has CDR1 LNHDA and CDR2 SQIVND (reference sequence). The CDR3 region is CASSIGSGQGSGNTIYF. CDR3 nucleotide sequence: TGTGCCAGTAGTATTGGTTCTGGGCAGGGCTCTGGAAACACCATATATTTT.

The J gene is TRBJ2-1, the V gene TRBV5-1, with 8 bases fitting TRBD1. This CDR3 is 14 amino acids long. CDR1 is SGHRS, CDR2 YFSETQ, per germline. Trimming removed 3 bases from V and 6 bases from J; junction bases left unmatched: 5. The CDR3 nucleotides read TGCGCCAGCAGCTCAGGACAGGGAGCCAATGAGCAGTTCTTC. Translated, it gives CASSSGQGANEQFF.

The CDR3 DNA reads as TGTGCCAGCGCCCAGCGGGAGGCTACAGATACGCAGTATTTT. Amino acids: CASAQREATDTQYF. The rearrangement joins TRBV6-5 to TRBJ2-3; 9 bases match TRBD2. The trim removed 8 bases at V and 3 bases at J, leaving 6 bases unmatched. The CDR3 is 14 residues long. The V gene's germline CDR1 is MNHEY and CDR2 SVGAGI.

The genes are TRBV4-3 and TRBJ2-5, with D perhaps TRBD2 (6 bases). The CDR3 runs 15 residues. Germline CDR1 and CDR2: LGHNA and YSLEER. V was cut by 0 bases and J by 2 bases, with 10 bases left in between. CDR3: CASSQDPREQETQYF. CDR3 sequence (DNA): TGCGCCAGCAGCCAAGACCCCCGGGAGCAAGAGACCCAGTACTTC.

V is TRBV6-6 and J is TRBJ2-7; D is perhaps TRBD2 (6 bases). The CDR3 has 13 residues. In germline, CDR1 is MNHNY, CDR2 SVGAGI (reference sequence). V was shortened by 8 bases and J by 0 bases, with 11 bases between the two germline ends. In DNA form, the CDR3 reads TGTGCCAGCGGGGACTCTAGCTCCTACGAGCAGTACTTC. Translating gives CASGDSSSYEQYF.

V and J are TRBV28 and TRBJ1-1, with 8 bases identical to TRBD1. The CDR3 spans 16 residues. CDR1 and CDR2 (germline): MDHEN, SYDVKM. J lost 7 bases, V lost 5 bases, and 15 bases had no gene match. Written as DNA, the CDR3 is TGTGCCAGCAGTCCCGCCGGACAGGGATCCCCCTTTGAAGCTTTCTTT. Its protein product is CASSPAGQGSPFEAFF.

The V call is TRBV5-6, the J call TRBJ1-1, with a tentative D call TRBD1 (6 bases). The CDR3 runs 15 residues. V was cut by 1 base and J by 4 bases, with 14 bases left in between. Germline CDR1 SGHDT, CDR2 YYEEEE. In DNA, the CDR3 is TGTGCCAGCAGCTTGACGGACAGTCTCGGCACTGAAGCTTTCTTT. Residues: CASSLTDSLGTEAFF.

The chain joins TRBV7-2 to TRBJ2-7, with D uncertain. CDR3 length: 15 residues. The V and J ends lost 3 bases and 4 bases respectively, with 16 bases between them. The germline gives CDR1 SGHTA, CDR2 FQGNSA. In DNA, the CDR3 is TGTGCCAGCAGCTTGGCGGTAGCCGCGAATTACGAGCAGTACTTC. It translates to CASSLAVAANYEQYF.

The chain recombines TRBV30 with TRBJ2-3; D uncertain. Germline V gene data show CDR1 as GTSNPN and CDR2 as SVGIG (reference sequence). Trimming removed 4 bases from V and 0 bases from J, with 8 bases in between. The CDR3 is made up of 13 amino acids. The DNA of the CDR3 is TGTGCCTGGACTGGCCGAAGCACAGATACGCAGTATTTT. Translated, it gives CAWTGRSTDTQYF. The full variable domain, completed using reference TRBV30 and TRBJ2-3, is SQTIHQWPATLVQPVGSPLSLECTVEGTSNPNLYWYRQAAGRGLQLLFYSVGIGQISSEVPQNLSASRPQDRQFILSSKKLLLSDSGFYLCAWTGRSTDTQYFGPGTRLTVL.

The chain recombines TRBV2 with TRBJ2-3, with 8 bases aligning to TRBD2. V was clipped by 2 bases and J by 8 bases; unmatched bases: 15. Germline CDR1 reads SNHLY; CDR2 reads FYNNEI. The CDR3 is 17 residues long. CDR3 sequence: CASSEKRAGGFGGTQYF. The CDR3 DNA reads TGTGCCAGCAGTGAAAAAAGGGCGGGAGGCTTTGGCGGTACGCAGTATTTT.

V and J are TRBV6-4 and TRBJ2-3; the D gene is possibly TRBD1 (5 bases). Germline assignment: CDR1 MRHNA and CDR2 SNTAGT. This CDR3 is 15 amino acids long. Trimming took off 4 bases at V and 2 bases at J, with 13 bases between the two ends. The CDR3 region is CASSATVSPTDTQYF. The CDR3 DNA sequence: TGTGCCAGCAGTGCGACAGTTTCCCCCACAGATACGCAGTATTTT.

The rearrangement links TRBV18 to TRBJ2-2; tentatively, D is TRBD1 (5 bases). The germline CDR1 and CDR2 sequences are KGHSH and LQKENI. The CDR3 spans 15 residues. The ends were cut back, 3 bases at V and 3 bases at J, with 11 bases in the middle. The CDR3 loop is CASSPLGLDTGELFF. The DNA of the CDR3 is TGTGCCAGCTCACCGTTGGGGCTAGACACCGGGGAGCTGTTTTTT.

The rearrangement links TRBV5-1 to TRBJ2-1; perhaps TRBD2 as D (6 bases). V gave up 2 bases and J gave up 6 bases, with 12 bases separating them. The CDR3 has 14 amino acids. Germline-derived CDR1 and CDR2 are SGHRS and YFSETQ. DNA for the CDR3: TGCGCCAGCAGCTTATACGCGGGGTTCAATGAGCAGTTCTTC. It encodes CASSLYAGFNEQFF.

This chain uses TRBV6-1 with TRBJ2-5, with 8 bases lining up with TRBD1. Germline loops: CDR1 MNHNS, CDR2 SASEGT. The CDR3 runs to 14 residues. With 6 bases clipped from V and 1 base from J, the junction kept 4 bases outside the gene matches. As DNA, the CDR3 is TGTGCCAGCAGAGCAGGGACAGGCCAAGAGACCCAGTACTTC. Translated, it gives CASRAGTGQETQYF.

The V gene is TRBV6-1, the J gene TRBJ2-5, with 8 bases lining up with TRBD2. V was clipped by 6 bases and J by 5 bases; unmatched bases: 11. The CDR3 loop spans 15 amino acids. CDR1 is MNHNS and CDR2 is SASEGT in the germline V gene. The CDR3 nucleotides read TGTGCCAGCAGCCGCGGTGCGGGAGGTTTGGAGACCCAGTACTTC. Protein: CASSRGAGGLETQYF.

This sequence joins TRBV27 and TRBJ2-6, with D uncertain. The CDR3 extends over 16 amino acids. V dropped 2 bases and J dropped 0 bases, with 8 bases sitting between them. Germline-derived CDR1 and CDR2 are MNHEY and SMNVEV (reference sequence). The CDR3 is CASSLTEDSGANVLTF. DNA of the CDR3: TGTGCCAGCAGTTTAACAGAAGACTCTGGGGCCAACGTCCTGACTTTC.

V usage is TRBV10-2 and J usage is TRBJ1-5; D uncertain. V dropped 3 bases and J dropped 4 bases, with 13 bases sitting between them. The CDR3 consists of 15 residues. From germline, CDR1 is WSHSY and CDR2 SAAADI. CDR3 sequence reads: CASSESGIPNQPQHF. CDR3 nucleotide sequence: TGCGCCAGCAGTGAATCGGGGATCCCAAATCAGCCCCAGCATTTT.

The chain couples TRBV2 to TRBJ2-7; 11 bases are a match to TRBD2. V shed 2 bases, J shed 3 bases, and the junction held 0 bases outside the gene matches. This CDR3 is built from 14 residues. Germline V gives CDR1 SNHLY, CDR2 FYNNEI. CDR3 in DNA: TGTGCCAGCAGTGAAACTAGCGGGAGCTACGAGCAGTACTTC. Its protein product is CASSETSGSYEQYF.

The chain links TRBV27 to TRBJ2-1, with D possibly matching TRBD2 (7 bases). The CDR3 is made up of 19 amino acids. CDR1 is MNHEY and CDR2 is SMNVEV in the germline V gene (reference sequence). Trimming removed 0 bases from V and 7 bases from J, with 25 bases in between. CDR3 sequence reads: CASSLSLRGGGGLINEQFF. The CDR3, as DNA: TGTGCCAGCAGTTTATCGCTACGCGGGGGCGGGGGCCTAATAAATGAGCAGTTCTTC.

The chain carries TRBV28 and TRBJ1-2; 10 nucleotides line up with TRBD1. Germline V gives CDR1 MDHEN, CDR2 SYDVKM. This CDR3 has 13 amino acids. Trimming cost V 6 bases and J 7 bases; bases outside gene matches: 5. In DNA, the CDR3 is TGTGCCAGCAGCCCGGGACAGGGGTTTGGCTACACCTTC. Encoded protein: CASSPGQGFGYTF.

The V and J genes are TRBV18 and TRBJ1-4; no definite D call. The CDR3 is 15 residues long. Germline lookup yields CDR1 KGHSH and CDR2 LQKENI. V shed 1 base and J shed 5 bases, with 11 bases lying between them. The CDR3 DNA is TGTGCCAGCTCACCACAGGCAGCGGAGAATGAAAAACTGTTTTTT. Residues: CASSPQAAENEKLFF. Drawing the rest from reference TRBV18 and TRBJ1-4, the complete variable domain is NAGVMQNPRHLVRRRGQEARLRCSPMKGHSHVYWYRQLPEEGLKFMVYLQKENIIDESGMPKERFSAEFPKEGPSILRIQQVVRGDSAAYFCASSPQAAENEKLFFGSGTQLSVL.

J is TRBJ2-1 and V is TRBV7-6, with a weak D call TRBD2 (6 bases). Trimming cost V 4 bases and J 9 bases, with 22 bases left between them. This CDR3 has 16 residues. Germline CDR1 SGHVS, CDR2 FNYEAQ. CDR3 in DNA: TGTGCCAGCAGCTCGAGGAGGGACTCCCTACCCGGTGAGCAGTTCTTC. Its translation: CASSSRRDSLPGEQFF.